This T cell receptor (beta chain) was sequenced for a study of OX40 agonist ivuxolimab in advanced cancers. The ends were cut back, 6 bases at V and 5 bases at J, with 13 bases in the middle. Germline CDR1 MNHEY, CDR2 SMNVEV (reference sequence). The CDR3 runs to 13 residues. Clones were read by immunoSEQ multiplex PCR, and TCRdb kept only the in-frame ones, dropping some. The sample carries just over 20,000 clones, about 87% recorded once. Relative to its sample, this clone is medium-sized. The sequence was collected from an adult with an advanced solid tumor such as melanoma, head and neck, liver or kidney cancer. The chain employs TRBV27 and TRBJ1-1, with D maybe TRBD1 (6 bases). The sample consisted of CD4+ or CD8+ T cells sorted from blood, taken in a trial of the OX40 agonist ivuxolimab. DNA of the CDR3: TGTGCCAGCAGAACAGGGCTATGGACTGAAGCTTTCTTT. Residues: CASRTGLWTEAFF.